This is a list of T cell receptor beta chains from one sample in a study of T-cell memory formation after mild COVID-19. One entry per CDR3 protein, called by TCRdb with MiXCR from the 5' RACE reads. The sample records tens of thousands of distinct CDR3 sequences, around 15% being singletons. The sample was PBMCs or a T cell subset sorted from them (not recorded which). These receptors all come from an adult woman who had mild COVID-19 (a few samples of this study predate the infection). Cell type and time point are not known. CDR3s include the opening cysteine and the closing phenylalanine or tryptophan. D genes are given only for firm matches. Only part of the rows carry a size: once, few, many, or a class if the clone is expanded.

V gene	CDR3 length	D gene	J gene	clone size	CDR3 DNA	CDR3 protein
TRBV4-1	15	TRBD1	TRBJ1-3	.	TGCGCCAGCAGCCAAGATTCAGGGGGTGGAAACACCATATATTTT	CASSQDSGGGNTIYF
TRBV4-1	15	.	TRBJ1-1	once	TGCGCCAGCAGCCAAGTCCCAGAGATGAACACTGAAGCTTTCTTT	CASSQVPEMNTEAFF
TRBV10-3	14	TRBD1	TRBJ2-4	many	TGTGCCATCAGCGGGACAGGGTCTGATAACATTCAGTACTTC	CAISGTGSDNIQYF
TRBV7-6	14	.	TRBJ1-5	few	TGTGCCAGCAGCTTAGGCAGGGCAAGCCAGCCCCAGCATTTT	CASSLGRASQPQHF
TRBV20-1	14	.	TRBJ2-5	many	TGCAGTGCTAGAGCTGGACAGTCGCAAGAGACCCAGTACTTC	CSARAGQSQETQYF
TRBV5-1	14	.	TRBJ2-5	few	TGCGCCAGCAGCCGTTACAGGGTACAGGAGACCCAGTACTTC	CASSRYRVQETQYF
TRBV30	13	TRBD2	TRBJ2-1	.	TGTGCCTGGAGTTTGCGGGGACTAGATGAGCAGTTCTTC	CAWSLRGLDEQFF
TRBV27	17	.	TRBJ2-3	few	TGTGCCAGCAGTCCCGGACAGATACTTACTAGCACAGATACGCAGTATTTT	CASSPGQILTSTDTQYF
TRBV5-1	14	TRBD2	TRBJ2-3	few	TGCGCCAGCGGGACTAGCGGCAGCACAGATACGCAGTATTTT	CASGTSGSTDTQYF
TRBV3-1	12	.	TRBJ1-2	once	TGTGCCAGCAGCCAAGGCACCTATGGCTACACCTTC	CASSQGTYGYTF
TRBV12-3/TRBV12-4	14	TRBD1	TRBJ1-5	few	TGTGCCAGCAGCCTGACAGGGGAAGGTCAGCCCCAGCATTTT	CASSLTGEGQPQHF
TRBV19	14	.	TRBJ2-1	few	TGTGCCAGTAGTGGGTGGGACGGACACAATGAGCAGTTCTTC	CASSGWDGHNEQFF
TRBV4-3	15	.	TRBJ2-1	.	TGCGCCAGCAGCCGCAGTCCCAACTCTTACAATGAGCAGTTCTTC	CASSRSPNSYNEQFF
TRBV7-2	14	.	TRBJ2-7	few	TGTGCCAGCAGCTTACTCTCCGAGGTTTACGAGCAGTACTTC	CASSLLSEVYEQYF
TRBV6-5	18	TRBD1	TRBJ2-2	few	TGTGCCAGCAGTTACTCGAAATCCGGGACAGGTATCACCGGGGAGCTGTTTTTT	CASSYSKSGTGITGELFF
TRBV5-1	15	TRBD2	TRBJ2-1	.	TGCGCCAGCAGCTTGGTCGCGGGGGGGCGCGATGAGCATTTCTTC	CASSLVAGGRDEHFF
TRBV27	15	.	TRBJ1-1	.	TGTGCCAGCAGTTCGGCATACAGGGTGGGGAACGAAGCTTTCTTT	CASSSAYRVGNEAFF
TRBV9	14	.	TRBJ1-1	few	TGTGCCAGCAGCGTAGACCCGACGGACACTGAAGCTTTCTTT	CASSVDPTDTEAFF
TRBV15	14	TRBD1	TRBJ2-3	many	TGTGCCACCAGCGGGGGACAGGGCTCAGATACGCAGTATTTT	CATSGGQGSDTQYF
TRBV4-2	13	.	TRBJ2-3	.	TGTGCCAGCCGCGACGAGGGGTTGGGTACGCAGTATTTT	CASRDEGLGTQYF
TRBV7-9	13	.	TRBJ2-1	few	TGTGCCAGCAGCTTAGGGACGCCGAATGAGCAGTTCTTC	CASSLGTPNEQFF
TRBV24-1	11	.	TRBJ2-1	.	TGTGCCACCGAGTATTACAATGAGCAGTTCTTC	CATEYYNEQFF
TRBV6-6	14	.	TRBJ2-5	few	TGTGCCAGCAGTTACGTTGGGGTATTAGAGACCCAGTACTTC	CASSYVGVLETQYF
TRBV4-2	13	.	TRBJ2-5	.	TGTGCCAGCAGCCAAGAAAGTAGAACTGATCCGTACTTC	CASSQESRTDPYF